This TCR beta chain emerged from a study of Ad26.COV2.S vaccination and SARS-CoV-2 variants. Regarding the study as a whole: Substantial response breadth was reportedly seen for spike-specific CD8+ and CD4+ T cells after vaccination.

Described treatment: around 19 received Ad26.COV2.S at low or high dose, single or two shots; roughly five received placebo; per-sample allocation not given. The study sampled participants on day 63 after the first vaccine or placebo injection. Wuhan-strain SARS-CoV-2 spike was expressed by the Ad26 vector that made up the vaccine. Repertoires were generated with immunoSEQ multiplex PCR, while TCRdb's copy carries only in-frame clones and drops some. The sample lists 350,000 to 500,000 clones, 88% occurring once. Details on this clone: Its antigen is still unknown.

Sequencing was performed on peripheral blood, taken in a trial of Ad26.COV2.S vaccine versus placebo. The origin of this receptor is a person between 18 and 59 years old who received the Ad26.COV2.S COVID-19 vaccine or a placebo.

CDR3 residues: CASSIGLAGGKETQYF. The DNA for the CDR3 is TGTGCCAGTAGTATAGGACTAGCGGGGGGGAAAGAGACCCAGTACTTC. The rearrangement uses TRBV19 and TRBJ2-5, with TRBD2 matching over 14 bases. The germline CDR1 and CDR2 sequences are LNHDA and SQIVND (reference sequence). The CDR3 extends over 16 amino acids. V lost 1 base, J lost 3 bases, and 1 base stayed unmatched.